The 27 T cell receptor beta chains below all came from one sample that was sequenced in a study of post-analysis software for immune sequencing data. These receptors' antigens are unknown. TCR beta libraries were prepared from cDNA with unique molecular identifiers. MiXCR, run by TCRdb on the PCR reads, gives a single entry per CDR3 protein. Here the sample spans about 540,000 distinct CDR3 sequences, approximately 31% being singletons. Study-level results: TRBV segments more frequent in patients than in controls numbered several and included TRBV5-6, TRBV5-1 and TRBV20-1.

Sequenced input: blood. The receptors shown here come from a girl aged 2-17 years with multiple sclerosis.

A few counts support this clonotype. V is TRBV3-1 and J is TRBJ1-2; TRBD1 is a possible D gene (5 bases). The CDR3 sequence is 14 residues long. Per germline, CDR1 LGHDT and CDR2 YNNKEL (reference sequence). V was shortened by 3 bases and J by 3 bases, with 11 bases between the two germline ends. The CDR3 DNA sequence: TGTGCCAGCAGCCAGGCAGGGCTCCACTATGGCTACACCTTC. Amino acids: CASSQAGLHYGYTF.

J is TRBJ1-1 and V is TRBV5-1; tentatively, D is TRBD1 (6 bases). The CDR3 totals 15 residues. The ends were cut back, 0 bases at V and 4 bases at J, with 13 bases in the middle. The germline gives CDR1 SGHRS, CDR2 YFSETQ. For the CDR3, the DNA is TGCGCCAGCAGCTTGGGAGGGGGGGCTGGCACTGAAGCTTTCTTT. This sequence encodes CASSLGGGAGTEAFF. The variable domain in full, completed from reference TRBV5-1 and TRBJ1-1, reads KAGVTQTPRYLIKTRGQQVTLSCSPISGHRSVSWYQQTPGQGLQFLFEYFSETQRNKGNFPGRFSGRQFSNSRSEMNVSTLELGDSALYLCASSLGGGAGTEAFFGQGTRLTVV.

The chain has TRBV21-1 and TRBJ2-1; the D segment call TRBD1 is taken from the table without a DNA check. TRBV21-1 is classified as a pseudogene. The CDR3 sequence is 13 residues long. The CDR3 protein is CASSGKWDRKQFF. The CDR3 DNA reads as TGTGCCAGCAGCGGAAAATGGGACAGAAAGCAGTTCTTC.

The CDR3 nucleotides read TGTGCCACCAGCAGGGGACAGGGGAGGTCCTACGAGCAGTACTTC. This encodes CATSRGQGRSYEQYF. The rearrangement uses TRBV15 and TRBJ2-7; 10 bases line up with TRBD1. Germline V gene lookup returns CDR1 LNHNV and CDR2 YYDKDF (reference sequence). The CDR3 contains 15 residues. V lost 3 bases, J lost 1 base, and 3 bases stayed unmatched.

The J gene is TRBJ2-5, the V gene TRBV4-1; D gene unclear. The CDR3 sequence is 15 residues long. The V end lost 0 bases, the J end lost 1 base, and 9 bases lay between the germline ends. Germline V gene data show CDR1 as MGHRA and CDR2 as YSYEKL. The CDR3 is CASSQDQPAQETQYF. CDR3 coding DNA: TGCGCCAGCAGCCAAGATCAACCTGCCCAAGAGACCCAGTACTTC.

J is TRBJ2-5 and V is TRBV20-1; the match to TRBD2 covers 8 bases. Trimming took 0 bases from V and 4 from J; bases not matched to a gene: 7. Germline values: CDR1 DFQATT, CDR2 SNEGSKA (reference sequence). The CDR3 is made up of 15 amino acids. Here the CDR3 reads CSARETSVPLETQYF. CDR3 coding DNA: TGCAGTGCTAGAGAGACTAGCGTCCCTTTAGAGACCCAGTACTTC.

This clonotype was counted only a few times. This rearrangement joins TRBV4-1 to TRBJ2-1, with 8 bases that match TRBD2. The germline V gene has CDR1 MGHRA and CDR2 YSYEKL. The CDR3 loop spans 16 amino acids. Trimming at V came to 3 bases and at J to 0 bases, leaving 4 bases not matched to a gene. This CDR3 reads CASSQLAGNSYNEQFF. For the CDR3, the DNA is TGCGCCAGCAGCCAGTTAGCGGGGAACTCCTACAATGAGCAGTTCTTC.

Only a few counts were recorded for this clonotype. The chain employs TRBV6-2 or TRBV6-3 and TRBJ2-5; 10 bases line up with TRBD1. Germline V gives CDR1 MNHEY, CDR2 SVGEGT. This CDR3 region has 14 residues. The V and J ends lost 5 bases and 7 bases, in that order; junction bases with no gene match: 7. CDR3 bases: TGTGCCAGCAGTAAGCCGGGACAGGGGACGACCCAGTACTTC. It codes for CASSKPGQGTTQYF.

The V gene is TRBV6-1, the J gene TRBJ2-5; D unclear. The closer fit of TRBJ2-7 to the DNA end suggests the J call may be wrong. Germline CDR1 MNHNS, CDR2 SASEGT. There are 16 residues in the CDR3. CDR3 sequence (DNA): TGTGCCAGCAGTGAAGAGAACAGTTCGTACCCCTACGAGCAGTACTTC. Protein sequence: CASSEENSSYPYEQYF.

The V call is TRBV12-3 or TRBV12-4, the J call TRBJ2-2, with a weak D call TRBD1 (5 bases). V was trimmed by 4 bases and J by 5 bases, leaving 11 bases between them. CDR3 length equals 14 residues. CDR3 sequence: CASSSMAGTGELFF. The DNA of the CDR3 is TGTGCCAGCAGTTCGATGGCAGGGACCGGGGAGCTGTTTTTT.

V and J are TRBV20-1 and TRBJ1-1; D is undetermined. V lost 6 bases to trimming and J lost 6 bases, with 17 bases between them. The CDR3 is 13 amino acids. Germline CDR1 is DFQATT and CDR2 is SNEGSKA (reference sequence). CDR3 loop: CSASGLSGAEAFF. In DNA, the CDR3 is TGCAGTGCCTCGGGTCTGAGCGGAGCTGAAGCTTTCTTT.

About this clonotype itself: An end of the junction does not agree with germline; a read error may underlie this. The chain links TRBV5-5 to TRBJ2-1, with a weak D call TRBD1 (5 bases). Germline CDR1 and CDR2: SGHKS and YYEKEE (reference sequence). CDR3 length: 12 residues. CDR3 region: CASSLRQNERFF. The CDR3 coding sequence is TGTGCCAGCAGCTTACGACAGAATGAGCGGTTCTTC.

This clonotype is a singleton in its sample. The CDR3 DNA sequence: TGTGCCAGCAGTGCCTGGGGGAGCCTCTCCTACGAGCAGTACTTC. It encodes CASSAWGSLSYEQYF. The chain employs TRBV25-1 and TRBJ2-7; TRBD1 or TRBD2 may be the D gene (5 bases each). The germline V gene encodes CDR1 MGHDK and CDR2 SYGVNS. With 4 bases removed from V and 0 bases from J, the gap between germline ends came to 13 bases. This CDR3 region has 15 residues.

The genes are TRBV18 and TRBJ2-5; D tentatively fits TRBD1 or TRBD2 (5 bases each). CDR1 and CDR2 from the germline V gene are KGHSH and LQKENI. The CDR3 is 15 amino acids. The V end was cut by 2 bases, the J end by 3 bases, with 13 bases between. The CDR3: CASSPSEGLKETQYF. The CDR3 DNA reads TGTGCCAGCTCACCATCAGAGGGGCTTAAAGAGACCCAGTACTTC.

This clonotype occurred a few times. This CDR3 reads CASSLKGAHNEQFF. The CDR3 coding sequence is TGCGCCAGCAGCTTGAAGGGGGCCCACAATGAGCAGTTCTTC. This sequence joins TRBV5-1 and TRBJ2-1; 7 nucleotides line up with TRBD1. Germline CDR1 and CDR2: SGHRS and YFSETQ. This CDR3 has 14 residues. V was pared by 1 base and J by 5 bases, with 3 bases of the junction left unmatched.

There are many counts of this clonotype. The chain carries TRBV12-3 or TRBV12-4 and TRBJ2-1; 9 nucleotides line up with TRBD2. The CDR3 length is 15 residues. Trimming removed 3 bases from V and 4 bases from J; junction bases left unmatched: 4. CDR3 amino acids: CASSFAGGRYNEQFF. The DNA for the CDR3 is TGTGCCAGCAGTTTTGCGGGGGGGCGGTACAATGAGCAGTTCTTC.

This clonotype showed up just a few times. V usage is TRBV20-1 and J usage is TRBJ1-2, with TRBD1 matching 8 bases. After removal of 2 bases from V and 5 bases from J, the junction contained 7 bases not matched to a gene. This CDR3 has 14 amino acids. The germline V gene has CDR1 DFQATT and CDR2 SNEGSKA (reference sequence). The CDR3 region is CSARSGGAEYGYTF. The CDR3 bases are TGCAGTGCTAGATCAGGGGGCGCGGAGTATGGCTACACCTTC.

Note on this clonotype: Possible read error: a much larger clone is one base away. The rearrangement uses TRBV5-1 and TRBJ1-2; 10 nucleotides line up with TRBD1. Per the germline V gene, CDR1 is SGHRS and CDR2 is YFSETQ. CDR3 length: 18 residues. The V and J ends lost 6 bases and 6 bases, in that order; junction bases with no gene match: 20. CDR3 sequence: CASTTLKTGGESIDGYTF. The DNA of the CDR3 is TGCGCCAGCACCACTCTAAAGACAGGGGGCGAATCCATTGATGGCTACACCTTC.

Only a few counts were recorded for this clonotype. This sequence joins TRBV7-8 and TRBJ1-4; 7 bases line up with TRBD1. This CDR3 region has 15 residues. Germline V gives CDR1 SGHVS, CDR2 FQNEAQ. The V and J ends lost 6 bases and 10 bases, in that order; junction bases with no gene match: 14. The CDR3 DNA follows: TGTGCCAGCAGGTTACGACAGGGAAGATACGGAAAACTGTTTTTT. Amino acids: CASRLRQGRYGKLFF.

CDR3 sequence reads: CASTRPRGNGYTF. As DNA, the CDR3 is TGTGCCAGCACTAGACCACGGGGGAATGGCTACACCTTC. V usage is TRBV6-5 and J usage is TRBJ1-2, with D possibly matching TRBD1 (5 bases). V lost 7 bases and J lost 6, with 15 bases in between. This CDR3 region has 13 residues. Germline V gene lookup returns CDR1 MNHEY and CDR2 SVGAGI.

This clonotype was detected a few times. The V gene is TRBV29-1, the J gene TRBJ1-2, with D possibly TRBD1 on 6 matching bases. Germline loops: CDR1 SQVTM, CDR2 ANQGSEA. Deletions cut 5 bases from V and 1 base from J, with 11 bases between. The CDR3 totals 13 residues. CDR3 amino acids: CSVSGEDNYGYTF. CDR3 DNA: TGCAGCGTTTCAGGGGAGGATAACTATGGCTACACCTTC.

This clonotype has a count of ten or more. The V gene is TRBV6-6, the J gene TRBJ1-2; D gene unclear. The CDR3 contains 12 residues. Trimming removed 6 bases from V and 5 bases from J, with 10 bases in between. Looked up from germline, CDR1 is MNHNY and CDR2 is SVGAGI (reference sequence). CDR3 in DNA: TGTGCCAGCAGCCAGGACTATTATGGCTACACCTTC. This gives the protein CASSQDYYGYTF.

The rearrangement uses TRBV29-1 and TRBJ1-2; D uncertain. V was pared by 7 bases and J by 4 bases, with 10 bases between. The CDR3 length is 11 residues. Germline V gene lookup returns CDR1 SQVTM and CDR2 ANQGSEA. The CDR3: CSADGFYGYTF. CDR3 in DNA: TGCAGCGCTGACGGATTCTATGGCTACACCTTC.

The chain couples TRBV5-6 to TRBJ2-6; no clear D. CDR1 and CDR2 from the germline V gene are SGHDT and YYEEEE. There are 15 residues in the CDR3. Trimming left V 3 bases short and J 0 bases short, with 7 bases between. CDR3 amino acids: CASSSPLSGANVLTF. The CDR3 nucleotides read TGTGCCAGCAGCTCCCCACTCTCTGGGGCCAACGTCCTGACTTTC.

This clonotype was detected only a few times. This chain connects TRBV12-3 or TRBV12-4 to TRBJ2-3, with D perhaps TRBD2 (6 bases). Trimming pared 7 bases from V and 9 bases from J, leaving 14 bases between. The CDR3 has 12 residues. The CDR3 bases are TGTGCCAGCATCCCTATGGCGGGGACGCAGTATTTT. The encoded protein is CASIPMAGTQYF.

A few counts support this clonotype. The CDR3 nucleotides read TGTGCCAGCAGCCTTCTGTCGTATGGCTACACCTTC. Protein product: CASSLLSYGYTF. The chain is built from TRBV13 and TRBJ1-2; D remains unclear. The CDR3 sequence is 12 residues long. V shed 5 bases and J shed 5 bases, with 9 bases lying between them. Germline CDR1 reads PRHDT; CDR2 reads FYEKMQ (reference sequence).

This chain uses TRBV7-8 with TRBJ2-3; D possibly uses TRBD1 or TRBD2 (5 bases each). The length of the CDR3 is 18 residues. Germline V CDR1 and CDR2: SGHVS, FQNEAQ. V was clipped by 4 bases and J by 6 bases, with 26 bases between them. The CDR3 here is CASSSAVLRGPSKDTQYF. CDR3 in DNA: TGTGCCAGCAGCTCAGCTGTTCTCCGGGGACCCTCAAAGGATACGCAGTATTTT.